This T cell receptor beta chain came from a study of cytomegalovirus exposure and HLA in healthy donors. About the study: An analysis done earlier identified approximately 120 million unique TCR beta sequences from approximately 200 million T cells. Whole-study results and caveats: Investigators reported 150 to 200 TCR beta chains as tied to cytomegalovirus. It was reported that the classifier diagnosed cytomegalovirus status with high specificity and sensitivity in both the original and validation cohorts.

Use of 60 Vbeta and 13 Jbeta primers characterized the PCR. Only in-frame clones appear in the TCRdb table, and some are missing; sequencing was by immunoSEQ multiplex PCR. The sample consists of around 150,000 clones, under 80% of them appearing once. This clone was counted a few times. Its matching antigen is unknown. This cohort consisted of healthy bone marrow donors. This sequence originates from a female donor in good health and CMV-seronegative. The sequenced material came from PBMCs.

The CDR3: CASSLRQGGTDTQYF. The CDR3 nucleotides are TGCGCCAGCAGCTTAAGACAGGGGGGGACAGATACGCAGTATTTT. This rearrangement joins TRBV5-1 to TRBJ2-3, with 9 positions matching TRBD1. CDR1 and CDR2 (germline): SGHRS, YFSETQ. The CDR3 is made up of 15 amino acids. The trim removed 2 bases at V and 3 bases at J, leaving 4 bases unmatched.